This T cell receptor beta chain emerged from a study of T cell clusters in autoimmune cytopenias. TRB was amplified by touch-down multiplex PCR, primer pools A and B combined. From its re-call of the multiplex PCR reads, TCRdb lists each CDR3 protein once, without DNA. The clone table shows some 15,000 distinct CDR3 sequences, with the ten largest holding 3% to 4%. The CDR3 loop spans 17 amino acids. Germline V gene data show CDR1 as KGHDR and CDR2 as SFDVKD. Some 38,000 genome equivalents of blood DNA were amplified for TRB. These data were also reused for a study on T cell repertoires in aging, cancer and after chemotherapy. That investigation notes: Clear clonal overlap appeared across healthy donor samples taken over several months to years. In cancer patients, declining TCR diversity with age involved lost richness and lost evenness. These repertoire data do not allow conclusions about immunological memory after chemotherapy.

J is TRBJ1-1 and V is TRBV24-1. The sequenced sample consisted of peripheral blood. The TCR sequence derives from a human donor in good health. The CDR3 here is CATSTGREGMMNTEAFF.